The source of this T cell receptor (beta chain) is a study of pediatric ulcerative colitis. A note on this clone: Its cognate antigen is unknown.

Rectal tissue came from one to two pinch biopsies taken at colonoscopy. CDR3 length: 16 residues. V was clipped by 6 bases and J by 9 bases; unmatched bases: 12. Germline V lookup: CDR1 SNHLY, CDR2 FYNNEI. Sequencing was at survey level. Only in-frame clones appear in the TCRdb table, and some are missing; sequencing was by immunoSEQ multiplex PCR. The repertoire holds under 50,000 clones, with more than 60% as singletons. Study conclusions and caveats: A couple of rectal clonotypes were found only in ulcerative colitis patients, all of them. Rectal repertoires separated controls, mild-moderate and acute severe colitis.

The chain combines TRBV2 with TRBJ2-1; 12 nucleotides match TRBD2. The material sequenced was gut tissue. The origin of this receptor is a girl aged 5-17 years with moderate ulcerative colitis. CDR3 loop: CASSGPPGLAGSEQFF. CDR3 bases: TGTGCCAGCAGCGGCCCGCCGGGACTAGCGGGTAGTGAGCAGTTCTTC.